The 22 T cell receptor beta chains presented below share a single source sample, sequenced in a study of response to subunit inactivated influenza vaccine. TCRdb reprocessed the RT-PCR reads via MiXCR and lists one record per CDR3 protein. The profile shows about 520,000 distinct CDR3 sequences, about 25% of them singletons. The starting material was CD4+ T cells sorted from PBMCs, obtained roughly 5 days after vaccination. These receptors came from a man aged 50 or older who received an inactivated influenza vaccine.

This clonotype showed up just a few times. J is TRBJ2-5 and V is TRBV5-1, with TRBD2 identical over 7 bases. The CDR3 is made up of 14 amino acids. Germline loops: CDR1 SGHRS, CDR2 YFSETQ. The V segment lost 5 bases and the J segment 4 bases; nucleotides outside the gene matches: 8. The CDR3 sequence is CASRNQGGAETQYF. CDR3 nucleotide sequence: TGCGCCAGCAGGAACCAGGGAGGGGCAGAGACCCAGTACTTC.

This clonotype was observed a few times. The CDR3 DNA sequence: TGTGCCATCAGTGAGTCGAGATGGACCAAGCAGTTCTTC. This encodes CAISESRWTKQFF. The chain has TRBV10-3 and TRBJ2-1; D ambiguous. This CDR3 is 13 amino acids long. From germline, CDR1 is ENHRY and CDR2 SYGVKD. Trimming pared 0 bases from V and 11 bases from J, leaving 11 bases between.

This clonotype was observed a handful of times. CDR3 coding DNA: TGTGCCAGCAGTTTACCCGAGGCTGGCTACACCTTC. This gives the protein CASSLPEAGYTF. The chain recombines TRBV12-3 or TRBV12-4 with TRBJ1-2; D remains unclear. V lost 2 bases, J lost 7 bases, and 8 bases lay in between. The CDR3 is 12 residues long.

This sequence joins TRBV6-4 and TRBJ2-4; D might be TRBD1 (5 bases). The CDR3 covers 15 residues. Germline CDR1 is MRHNA and CDR2 is SNTAGT. The ends were cut back, 6 bases at V and 0 bases at J, with 12 bases in the middle. CDR3 coding DNA: TGTGCCAGCAGGTGGGGCAACCTAGCCAAAAACATTCAGTACTTC. It yields the protein CASRWGNLAKNIQYF.

This clonotype was seen more than once but under ten times. V usage is TRBV5-1 and J usage is TRBJ2-7; 10 bases line up with TRBD2. From germline, CDR1 is SGHRS and CDR2 YFSETQ. V dropped 5 bases and J dropped 0; count of bases not matched to a gene: 8. The CDR3 runs to 16 residues. Here the CDR3 DNA reads TGCGCCAGCAGTCTGGCCTCTAGCGGGAGCTCCTACGAGCAGTACTTC. It specifies CASSLASSGSSYEQYF.

V and J are TRBV20-1 and TRBJ2-7; TRBD1 is a possible D gene (6 bases). Per germline, CDR1 DFQATT and CDR2 SNEGSKA (reference sequence). There are 13 residues in the CDR3. V was clipped by 3 bases and J by 2 bases, with 11 bases between them. This CDR3 is CSARKTGPYEQYF. In DNA form, the CDR3 reads TGCAGTGCTAGGAAGACAGGACCCTACGAGCAGTACTTC.

This clonotype was recorded a few times. The genes are TRBV12-3 or TRBV12-4 and TRBJ1-6; weak D call: TRBD1 (5 bases). The CDR3 length is 14 residues. The ends were cut back, 6 bases at V and 6 bases at J, with 12 bases in the middle. The CDR3 reads CASRFRDLNSPLHF. Written as DNA, the CDR3 is TGTGCCAGCAGGTTCCGGGACCTTAATTCACCCCTCCACTTT.

The chain joins TRBV25-1 to TRBJ2-3; D perhaps matches TRBD2 (5 bases). Germline loops: CDR1 MGHDK, CDR2 SYGVNS. CDR3 length: 14 residues. Trimming cost V 3 bases and J 2 bases, with 9 bases left between them. CDR3 nucleotide sequence: TGTGCCAGCAGTGACACCCTAGCCACAGATACGCAGTATTTT. Translating gives CASSDTLATDTQYF.

Ten or more counts support this clonotype. This chain connects TRBV7-2 to TRBJ1-4; 7 nucleotides align to TRBD1. Germline V CDR1 and CDR2: SGHTA, FQGNSA. V was pared by 5 bases and J by 3 bases, with 6 bases of the junction left unmatched. This CDR3 spans 15 amino acids. The CDR3 sequence is CASSRDDRANEKLFF. The CDR3 bases are TGTGCCAGCAGCCGAGACGACAGGGCTAATGAAAAACTGTTTTTT.

The chain combines TRBV6-2 or TRBV6-3 with TRBJ2-2, with no clear D. CDR1 is MNHEY, CDR2 SVGEGT, per germline. V lost 8 bases to trimming and J lost 3 bases, with 19 bases between them. This CDR3 has 16 amino acids. The CDR3 sequence: CASVRVDQAYTGELFF. The CDR3 nucleotides read TGTGCCAGCGTTCGGGTAGACCAAGCTTACACCGGGGAGCTGTTTTTT.

This clonotype was recorded a few times. Given a much more abundant clone one base away, this may be a read error. V and J are TRBV7-9 and TRBJ2-7, with a weak D call TRBD1 (6 bases). The germline CDR1 and CDR2 sequences are SEHNR and FQNEAQ (reference sequence). V shed 5 bases and J shed 1 base, with 9 bases lying between them. The length of the CDR3 is 13 residues. The CDR3 DNA reads as TGTGCCAGCAGCCAACAGGGTTCCTACGAGCAGTACTTC. Its translation is CASSQQGSYEQYF.

This clonotype appeared a few times. This rearrangement joins TRBV5-1 to TRBJ2-3; 9 nucleotides line up with TRBD1. V lost 6 bases and J lost 4; bases outside the gene matches: 12. Germline V gives CDR1 SGHRS, CDR2 YFSETQ. The CDR3 spans 16 residues. The CDR3 reads CASNLDRGGGPDTQYF. CDR3 coding DNA: TGCGCCAGCAACCTGGACAGGGGAGGAGGGCCAGATACGCAGTATTTT.

V usage is TRBV12-3 or TRBV12-4 and J usage is TRBJ1-1; no definite D call. The CDR3 runs 15 residues. Trimming shortened V by 3 bases and J by 0 bases, and 11 bases separated the two germline ends. For the CDR3, the DNA is TGTGCCAGCAGTTTCAGGATGCCGATGAACACTGAAGCTTTCTTT. Its translation is CASSFRMPMNTEAFF.

This clonotype was picked up a small number of times. The chain employs TRBV5-1 and TRBJ1-1, with no clear D. CDR1 is SGHRS, CDR2 YFSETQ, per germline. There are 14 residues in the CDR3. Trimming left V 1 base short and J 5 bases short, with 12 bases between. This chain's CDR3 is CASSLQFSGTEAFF. The DNA for the CDR3 is TGCGCCAGCAGCTTGCAGTTTAGCGGGACTGAAGCTTTCTTT.

This clonotype appeared a few times. The genes are TRBV29-1 and TRBJ2-2, with a tentative D call TRBD2 (6 bases). The germline gives CDR1 SQVTM, CDR2 ANQGSEA. The V gene lost 7 bases and the J gene lost 4 bases, with 16 bases spanning the gap. The CDR3 contains 14 residues. The CDR3 loop is CSASGSGTTGELFF. The CDR3 DNA is TGCAGCGCAAGCGGGTCCGGGACCACCGGGGAGCTGTTTTTT.

This clonotype has only a few counts. The rearrangement links TRBV4-1 to TRBJ1-1; no definite D call. Trimming removed 1 base from V and 2 bases from J, with 8 bases in between. CDR3 length: 14 residues. Germline CDR1 reads MGHRA; CDR2 reads YSYEKL. The CDR3 bases are TGCGCCAGCAGCCAAGGCGATCAAAACACTGAAGCTTTCTTT. This sequence encodes CASSQGDQNTEAFF.

The rearrangement joins TRBV30 to TRBJ2-1, with TRBD2 identical over 8 bases. Germline trimming cut 2 bases from V and 7 bases from J; bases unmatched to any gene: 10. CDR3 length equals 15 residues. Germline CDR1 reads GTSNPN; CDR2 reads SVGIG (reference sequence). The CDR3 loop is CAWSLREGGSNEQFF. CDR3 in DNA: TGTGCCTGGAGTCTTCGGGAGGGCGGGAGTAATGAGCAGTTCTTC.

This rearrangement joins TRBV20-1 to TRBJ2-1; weak D call: TRBD2 (6 bases). Germline assignment: CDR1 DFQATT and CDR2 SNEGSKA (reference sequence). The CDR3 consists of 14 residues. Trimming left V 3 bases short and J 0 bases short, with 9 bases between. CDR3 region: CSARWRDSYNEQFF. DNA for the CDR3: TGCAGTGCTAGGTGGCGGGACTCCTACAATGAGCAGTTCTTC.

About this clonotype: The final CDR3 position lacks the conserved phenylalanine or tryptophan, pointing to a likely read error. The chain recombines TRBV6-1 with TRBJ1-1; 8 nucleotides match TRBD1. CDR1 is MNHNS and CDR2 is SASEGT in the germline V gene. Trimming cost V 6 bases and J 5 bases; bases outside gene matches: 5. The CDR3 loop spans 13 amino acids. CDR3 amino acids: CASRTGAGTEAFL. The DNA for the CDR3 is TGTGCCAGCAGGACAGGGGCCGGGACTGAAGCTTTCCTT.

CDR3 in DNA: TGTGCCAGCAGCCGGACGGTCAGTGCTCAGCCCCAGCATTTT. Its protein is CASSRTVSAQPQHF. V and J are TRBV6-2 or TRBV6-3 and TRBJ1-5; D unclear. The CDR3 runs to 14 residues. The V gene's germline CDR1 is MNHEY and CDR2 SVGEGT. Trimming took 6 bases from V and 6 from J, leaving 15 bases between them.

This clonotype was seen many times. V gene TRBV7-9 combines with J gene TRBJ2-3; D possibly matches TRBD1 or TRBD2 (5 bases each). This CDR3 is 17 amino acids long. Trimming took off 1 base at V and 0 bases at J, with 14 bases between the two ends. Germline assignment: CDR1 SEHNR and CDR2 FQNEAQ (reference sequence). The CDR3 spells CASSLGFPGPSTDTQYF. CDR3 in DNA: TGTGCCAGCAGCTTAGGATTCCCGGGGCCAAGCACAGATACGCAGTATTTT.

The chain couples TRBV7-2 to TRBJ2-3; D unresolved. Germline V gene sequence: CDR1 SGHTA, CDR2 FQGNSA. The CDR3 length is 15 residues. V lost 5 bases, J lost 5 bases, and 17 bases lay in between. The CDR3 region is CASSHNRPRQDTQYF. In nucleotides, the CDR3 is TGTGCCAGCAGCCATAACCGCCCAAGGCAAGATACGCAGTATTTT.